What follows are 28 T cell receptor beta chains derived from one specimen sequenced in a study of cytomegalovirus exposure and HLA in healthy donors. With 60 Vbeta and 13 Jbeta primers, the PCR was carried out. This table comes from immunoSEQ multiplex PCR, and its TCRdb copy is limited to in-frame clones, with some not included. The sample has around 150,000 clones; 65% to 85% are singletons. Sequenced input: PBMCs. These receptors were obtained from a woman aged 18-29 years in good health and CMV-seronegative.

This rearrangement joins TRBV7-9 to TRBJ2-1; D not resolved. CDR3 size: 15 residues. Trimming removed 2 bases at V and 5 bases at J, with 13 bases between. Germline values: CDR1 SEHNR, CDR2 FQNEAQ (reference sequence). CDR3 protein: CASSLSGLSNNEQFF. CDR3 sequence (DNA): TGTGCCAGCAGCTTAAGTGGGCTCTCAAACAATGAGCAGTTCTTC.

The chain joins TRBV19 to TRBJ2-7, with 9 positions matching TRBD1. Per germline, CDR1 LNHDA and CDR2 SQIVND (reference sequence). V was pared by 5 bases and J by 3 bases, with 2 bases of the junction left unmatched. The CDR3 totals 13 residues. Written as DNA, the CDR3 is TGTGCCAGTAGTCGGACAGGGGTCTACGAGCAGTACTTC. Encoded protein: CASSRTGVYEQYF.

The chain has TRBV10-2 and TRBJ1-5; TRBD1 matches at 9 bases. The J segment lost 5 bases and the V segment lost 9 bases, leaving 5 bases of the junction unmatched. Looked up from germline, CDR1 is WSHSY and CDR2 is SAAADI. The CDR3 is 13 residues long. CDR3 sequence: CARNRQGDQPQHF. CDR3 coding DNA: TGCGCCAGGAATAGACAGGGGGATCAGCCCCAGCATTTT.

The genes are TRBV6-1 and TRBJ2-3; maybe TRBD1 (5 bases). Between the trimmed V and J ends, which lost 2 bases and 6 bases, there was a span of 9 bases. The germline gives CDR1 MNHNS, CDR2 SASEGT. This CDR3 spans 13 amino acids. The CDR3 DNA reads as TGTGCCAGCAGTGAACGGCCAGGGGATACGCAGTATTTT. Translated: CASSERPGDTQYF.

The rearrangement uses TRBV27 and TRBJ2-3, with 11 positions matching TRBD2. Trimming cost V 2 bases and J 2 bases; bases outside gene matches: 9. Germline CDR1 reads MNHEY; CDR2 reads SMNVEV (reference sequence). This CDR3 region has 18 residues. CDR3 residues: CASSLLLAGGPDTDTQYF. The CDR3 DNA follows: TGTGCCAGCAGTTTACTCCTAGCGGGGGGCCCAGACACAGATACGCAGTATTTT.

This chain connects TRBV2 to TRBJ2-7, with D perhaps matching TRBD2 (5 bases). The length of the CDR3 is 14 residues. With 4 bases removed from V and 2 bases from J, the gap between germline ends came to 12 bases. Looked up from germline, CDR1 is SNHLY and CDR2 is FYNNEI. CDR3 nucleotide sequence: TGTGCCAGCAGTGTTGGAGGCGAGACCTACGAGCAGTACTTC. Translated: CASSVGGETYEQYF.

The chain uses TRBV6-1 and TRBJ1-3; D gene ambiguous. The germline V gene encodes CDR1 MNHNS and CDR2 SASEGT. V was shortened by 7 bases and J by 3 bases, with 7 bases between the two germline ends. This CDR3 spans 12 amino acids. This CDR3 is CASIEGGNTIYF. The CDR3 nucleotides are TGTGCCAGCATCGAGGGTGGAAACACCATATATTTT.

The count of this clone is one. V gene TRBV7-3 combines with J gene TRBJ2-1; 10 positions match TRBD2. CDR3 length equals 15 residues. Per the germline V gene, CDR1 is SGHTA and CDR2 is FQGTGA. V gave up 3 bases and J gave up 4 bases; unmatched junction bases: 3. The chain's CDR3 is CASSFSGGRYNEQFF. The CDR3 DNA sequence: TGTGCCAGCAGCTTTAGCGGGGGGCGTTACAATGAGCAGTTCTTC. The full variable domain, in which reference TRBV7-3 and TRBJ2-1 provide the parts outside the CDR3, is GAGVSQTPSNKVTEKGKYVELRCDPISGHTALYWYRQSLGQGPEFLIYFQGTGAADDSGLPNDRFFAVRPEGSVSTLKIQRTERGDSAVYLCASSFSGGRYNEQFFGPGTRLTVL.

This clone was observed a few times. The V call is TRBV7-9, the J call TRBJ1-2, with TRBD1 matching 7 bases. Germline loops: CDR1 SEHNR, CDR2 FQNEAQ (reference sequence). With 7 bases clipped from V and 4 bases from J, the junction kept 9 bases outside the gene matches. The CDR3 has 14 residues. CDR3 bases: TGTGCCAGCAACACCCGACAGGGCGGCTATGGCTACACCTTC. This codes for CASNTRQGGYGYTF. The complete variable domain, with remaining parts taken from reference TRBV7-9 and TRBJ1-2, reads DTGVSQNPRHKITKRGQNVTFRCDPISEHNRLYWYRQTLGQGPEFLTYFQNEAQLEKSRLLSDRFSAERPKGSFSTLEIQRTEQGDSAMYLCASNTRQGGYGYTFGSGTRLTVV.

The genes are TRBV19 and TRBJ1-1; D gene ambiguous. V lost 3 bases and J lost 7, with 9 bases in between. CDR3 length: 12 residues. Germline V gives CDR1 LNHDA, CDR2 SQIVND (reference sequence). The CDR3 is CASSMVTDEAFF. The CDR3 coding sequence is TGTGCCAGTAGTATGGTTACAGATGAAGCTTTCTTT.

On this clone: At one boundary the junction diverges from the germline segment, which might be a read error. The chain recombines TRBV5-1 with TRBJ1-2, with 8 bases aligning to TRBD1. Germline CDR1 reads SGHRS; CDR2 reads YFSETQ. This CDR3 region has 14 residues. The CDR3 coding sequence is TGCGCCAGCACCTTGGACCAGGGGGCCTATGGCTACACCTTC. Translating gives CASTLDQGAYGYTF.

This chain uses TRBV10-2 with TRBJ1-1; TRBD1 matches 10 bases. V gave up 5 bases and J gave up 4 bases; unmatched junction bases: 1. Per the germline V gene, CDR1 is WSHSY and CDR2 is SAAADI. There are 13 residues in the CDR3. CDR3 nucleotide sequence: TGCGCCAGCAGTTGGGACAGGGGCACTGAAGCTTTCTTT. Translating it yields CASSWDRGTEAFF.

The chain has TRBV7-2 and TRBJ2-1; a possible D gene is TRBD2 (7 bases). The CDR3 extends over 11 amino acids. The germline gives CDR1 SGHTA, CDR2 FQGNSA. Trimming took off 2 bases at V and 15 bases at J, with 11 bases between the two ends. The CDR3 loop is CASSLWGGLFF. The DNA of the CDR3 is TGTGCCAGCAGCTTATGGGGGGGCCTGTTCTTC.

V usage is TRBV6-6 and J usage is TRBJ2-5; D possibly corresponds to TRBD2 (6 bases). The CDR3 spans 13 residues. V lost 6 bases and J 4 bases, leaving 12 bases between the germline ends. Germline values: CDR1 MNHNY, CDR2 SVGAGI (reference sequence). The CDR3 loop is CASRGGVRETQYF. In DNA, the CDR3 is TGTGCCAGCAGGGGCGGGGTTCGAGAGACCCAGTACTTC.

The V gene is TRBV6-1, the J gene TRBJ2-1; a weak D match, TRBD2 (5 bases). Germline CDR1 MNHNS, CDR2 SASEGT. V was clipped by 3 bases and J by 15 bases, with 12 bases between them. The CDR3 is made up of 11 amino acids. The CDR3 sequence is CASSEQASPFF. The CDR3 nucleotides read TGTGCCAGCAGTGAGCAGGCTAGCCCGTTCTTC.

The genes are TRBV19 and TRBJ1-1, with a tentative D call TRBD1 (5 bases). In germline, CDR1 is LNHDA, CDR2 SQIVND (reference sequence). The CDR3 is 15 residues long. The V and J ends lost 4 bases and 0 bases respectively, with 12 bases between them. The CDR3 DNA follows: TGTGCCAGTAGTAGGTCAGGGTCGATGAACACTGAAGCTTTCTTT. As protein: CASSRSGSMNTEAFF.

For the CDR3, the DNA is TGTGCCTGGGGCCCGGGACAGGGAGGGACCCAGTACTTC. It yields the protein CAWGPGQGGTQYF. The rearrangement uses TRBV30 and TRBJ2-5; 9 bases agree with TRBD1. There are 13 residues in the CDR3. The V gene's germline CDR1 is GTSNPN and CDR2 SVGIG (reference sequence). With V trimmed by 5 bases and J by 7 bases, 8 bases remained unmatched.

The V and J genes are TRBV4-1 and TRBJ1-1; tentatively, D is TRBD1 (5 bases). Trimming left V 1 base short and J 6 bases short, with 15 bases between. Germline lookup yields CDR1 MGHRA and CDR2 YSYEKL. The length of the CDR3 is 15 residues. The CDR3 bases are TGCGCCAGCAGCCAAGTTGGCACCAGGGTCGCTGAAGCTTTCTTT. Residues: CASSQVGTRVAEAFF.

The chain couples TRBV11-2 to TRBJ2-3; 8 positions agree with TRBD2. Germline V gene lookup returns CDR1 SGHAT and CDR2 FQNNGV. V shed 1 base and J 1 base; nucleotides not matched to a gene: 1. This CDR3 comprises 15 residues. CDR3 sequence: CASSLGRGGTDTQYF. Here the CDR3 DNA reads TGTGCCAGCAGCTTAGGGCGGGGGGGCACAGATACGCAGTATTTT.

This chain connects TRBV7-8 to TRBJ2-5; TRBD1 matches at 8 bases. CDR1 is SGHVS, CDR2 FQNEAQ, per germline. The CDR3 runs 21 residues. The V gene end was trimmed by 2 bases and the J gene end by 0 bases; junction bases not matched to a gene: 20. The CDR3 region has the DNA TGTGCCAGCAGCTTATACCCCGGGACAGGTCATTCAAAGGGTCACCAAGAGACCCAGTACTTC. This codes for CASSLYPGTGHSKGHQETQYF. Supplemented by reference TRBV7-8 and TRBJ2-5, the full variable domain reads GAGVSQSPRYKVAKRGQDVALRCDPISGHVSLFWYQQALGQGPEFLTYFQNEAQLDKSGLPSDRFFAERPEGSVSTLKIQRTQQEDSAVYLCASSLYPGTGHSKGHQETQYFGPGTRLLVL.

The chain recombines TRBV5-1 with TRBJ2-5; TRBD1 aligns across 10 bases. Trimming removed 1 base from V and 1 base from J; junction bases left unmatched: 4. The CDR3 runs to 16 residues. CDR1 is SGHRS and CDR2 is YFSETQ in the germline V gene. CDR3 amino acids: CASSLRRQGAQETQYF. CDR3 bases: TGCGCCAGCAGCTTGAGGAGACAGGGGGCCCAAGAGACCCAGTACTTC.

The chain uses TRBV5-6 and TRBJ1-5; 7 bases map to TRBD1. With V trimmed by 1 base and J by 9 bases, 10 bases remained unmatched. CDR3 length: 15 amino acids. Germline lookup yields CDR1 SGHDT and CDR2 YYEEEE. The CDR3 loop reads CASSLLTGLNGPQHF. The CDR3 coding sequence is TGTGCCAGCAGCTTGCTGACAGGGCTTAACGGGCCCCAGCATTTT.

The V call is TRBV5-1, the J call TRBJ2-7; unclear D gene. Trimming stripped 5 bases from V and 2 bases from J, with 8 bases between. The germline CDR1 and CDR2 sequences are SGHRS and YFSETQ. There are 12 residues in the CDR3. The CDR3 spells CASRSGTYEQYF. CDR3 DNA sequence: TGCGCCAGCAGATCTGGCACCTACGAGCAGTACTTC. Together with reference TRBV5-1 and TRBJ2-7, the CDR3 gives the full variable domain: KAGVTQTPRYLIKTRGQQVTLSCSPISGHRSVSWYQQTPGQGLQFLFEYFSETQRNKGNFPGRFSGRQFSNSRSEMNVSTLELGDSALYLCASRSGTYEQYFGPGTRLTVT.

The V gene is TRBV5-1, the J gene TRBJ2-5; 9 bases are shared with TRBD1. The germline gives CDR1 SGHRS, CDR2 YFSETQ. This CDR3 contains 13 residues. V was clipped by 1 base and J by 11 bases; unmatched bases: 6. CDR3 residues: CASSLNRGLEQYF. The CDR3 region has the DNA TGCGCCAGCAGCTTGAACAGGGGGCTTGAGCAGTACTTC.

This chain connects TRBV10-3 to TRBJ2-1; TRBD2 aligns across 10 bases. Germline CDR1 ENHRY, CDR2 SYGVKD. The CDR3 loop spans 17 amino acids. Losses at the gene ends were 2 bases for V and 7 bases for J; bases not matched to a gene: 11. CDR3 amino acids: CAISEGGSGGAENEQFF. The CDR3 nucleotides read TGTGCCATCAGTGAGGGGGGGAGCGGGGGGGCTGAGAATGAGCAGTTCTTC.

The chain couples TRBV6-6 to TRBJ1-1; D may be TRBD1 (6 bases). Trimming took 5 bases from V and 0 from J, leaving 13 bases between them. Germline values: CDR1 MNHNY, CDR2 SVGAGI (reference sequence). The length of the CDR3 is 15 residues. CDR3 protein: CASSPRTDMNTEAFF. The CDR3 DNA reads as TGTGCCAGCAGTCCCCGGACAGACATGAACACTGAAGCTTTCTTT.

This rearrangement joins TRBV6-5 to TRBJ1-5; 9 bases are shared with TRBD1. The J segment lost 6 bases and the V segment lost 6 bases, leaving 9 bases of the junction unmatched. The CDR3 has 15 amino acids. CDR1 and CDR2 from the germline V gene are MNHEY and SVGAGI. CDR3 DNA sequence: TGTGCCAGCAGCCGGGGACAGGGCAGGATTCAGCCCCAGCATTTT. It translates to CASSRGQGRIQPQHF.

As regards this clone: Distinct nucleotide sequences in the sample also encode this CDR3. In DNA, the CDR3 is TGCGCCAGCAGCGCAGGGTCACAAGAGACCCAGTACTTC. As protein: CASSAGSQETQYF. This chain connects TRBV5-1 to TRBJ2-5, with TRBD1 as a possible D gene (5 bases). Trimming removed 4 bases from V and 2 bases from J, with 9 bases in between. Germline V lookup: CDR1 SGHRS, CDR2 YFSETQ. The CDR3 extends over 13 amino acids.